This T cell receptor beta chain was captured in a study of blood T cells in healthy people across ages. Germline lookup yields CDR1 SQVTM and CDR2 ANQGSEA. This CDR3 has 13 amino acids. PCR was performed a second time for roughly 7 to 12 cycles using a sample-barcoded 5' primer and a J-beta primer mix. A 12-random-nucleotide template-switch adaptor tagged each cDNA molecule. TCRdb independently ran MiXCR on the 5' RACE reads; one entry per CDR3 protein. The sample lists 1.5 million to 2 million distinct CDR3 sequences, about 39% seen once, with approximately 22% in the top ten. Points on this clonotype: A read error may explain this, as a much larger clone is one base away.

Sequencing used blood. This chain links TRBV29-1 with TRBJ2-4, with a possible D match to TRBD1 (7 bases). The J call may be mistaken, given a closer DNA end match to TRBJ2-7. This TCR came from a human donor in good health. CDR3 in DNA: TGCAGCGTCCCTAGCGACAGGGTCGGCGAGCAGTACTTC. Its protein is CSVPSDRVGEQYF.